These T cell receptor beta chains were read from a single sample in a study of blood T cell repertoires in COVID-19. This table comes from immunoSEQ multiplex PCR, and its TCRdb copy is limited to in-frame clones, with some not included. The profile covers 200,000 to 300,000 clones, with around 83% appearing a single time and 8.9% taken by the ten largest. The sequenced sample consisted of peripheral blood. Source of these receptors: an elderly man with acute or convalescent COVID-19. Each CDR3 is given with its conserved first and last residue. The D gene is left open where the match is weak. Only part of the rows carry a size: once, few, many, or a class if the clone is expanded.

TRBD2,.,TRBJ2-3,TRBV12-3/TRBV12-4,CASSAPGLTTQYF,TGTGCCAGCAGTGCACCGGGACTAACCACGCAGTATTTT
.,few,TRBJ1-3,TRBV9,CASMAGAGNTIYF,TGTGCCAGCATGGCAGGGGCTGGAAACACCATATATTTT
.,once,TRBJ1-3,TRBV18,CASSPNGGAVGNTIYF,TGTGCCAGCTCACCTAACGGGGGGGCTGTTGGAAACACCATATATTTT
.,.,TRBJ2-7,TRBV18,CASSPGLQSYEQYF,TGTGCCAGCTCTCCGGGACTTCAGTCCTACGAGCAGTACTTC
.,.,TRBJ1-1,TRBV6-1,CASSEQTFTEAFF,TGTGCCAGCAGTGAACAGACTTTCACTGAAGCTTTCTTT
.,.,TRBJ1-4,TRBV3-1/TRBV3-2,CASSQGPASLFF,TGTGCCAGCAGCCAAGGTCCCGCGAGCCTGTTTTTT
TRBD1,.,TRBJ2-7,TRBV3-1/TRBV3-2,CASSQSDRGSEQYF,TGTGCCAGCAGCCAATCGGACAGGGGGAGCGAGCAGTACTTC
TRBD1,few,TRBJ1-3,TRBV5-1,CASSPGTGATGNTIYF,TGCGCCAGCAGCCCCGGGACAGGGGCCACTGGAAACACCATATATTTT
.,once,TRBJ1-2,TRBV20-1,CSARGQDGYTF,TGCAGTGCTAGGGGACAAGATGGCTACACCTTC
TRBD1,.,TRBJ1-2,TRBV10-3,CAITGGTEGGYTF,TGTGCCATCACCGGTGGGACAGAGGGCGGCTACACCTTC
.,.,TRBJ2-1,TRBV5-1,CASSLGGGTYNEQFF,TGCGCCAGCAGCTTGGGCGGGGGCACCTACAATGAGCAGTTCTTC
.,.,TRBJ2-7,TRBV28,CASSLTRAPYEQYF,TGTGCCAGCAGTTTGACTAGGGCTCCCTACGAGCAGTACTTC
.,.,TRBJ2-6,TRBV5-1,CASSLIGGSGANVLTF,TGCGCCAGCAGCTTGATAGGGGGCTCTGGGGCCAACGTCCTGACTTTC
.,.,TRBJ1-6,TRBV27,CASSFRGRHSPLHF,TGTGCCAGCAGTTTCCGGGGGAGGCATTCACCCCTCCACTTT
.,.,TRBJ1-1,TRBV5-5,CASSAQVQMNTEAFF,TGTGCCAGCAGCGCGCAAGTTCAAATGAACACTGAAGCTTTCTTT
.,.,TRBJ2-7,TRBV10-3,CAISETGGTYEQYF,TGTGCCATCAGTGAAACCGGAGGCACCTACGAGCAGTACTTC
.,few,TRBJ1-6,TRBV7-9,CASSLAEIGSPLHF,TGTGCCAGCAGCTTAGCGGAGATAGGTTCACCCCTCCACTTT
.,.,TRBJ1-2,TRBV9,CASSVDLSGAHGYTF,TGTGCCAGCAGCGTAGACCTCTCAGGGGCCCATGGCTACACCTTC
.,.,TRBJ1-1,TRBV2,CASKRTVNTEAFF,TGTGCCAGCAAGCGGACAGTTAACACTGAAGCTTTCTTT
TRBD1,once,TRBJ1-1,TRBV5-1,CASSLARGRTGMNTEAFF,TGCGCCAGCAGCTTGGCCAGGGGCAGGACAGGGATGAACACTGAAGCTTTCTTT
.,.,TRBJ1-4,TRBV4-1,CASSHPLGGTNEKLFF,TGCGCCAGCAGCCACCCCCTGGGAGGGACGAATGAAAAACTGTTTTTT
TRBD2,.,TRBJ2-7,TRBV5-4,CASSLEGLASYEQYF,TGTGCCAGCAGCTTGGAAGGACTAGCTTCCTACGAGCAGTACTTC
.,.,TRBJ2-6,TRBV18,CASSPPSGAGANVLTF,TGTGCCAGCTCACCACCGTCAGGGGCGGGGGCCAACGTCCTGACTTTC
TRBD1,.,TRBJ1-4,TRBV5-5,CASSARDRGLEKLFF,TGTGCCAGCAGTGCAAGGGACAGGGGGCTTGAAAAACTGTTTTTT
.,once,TRBJ2-1,TRBV3-1/TRBV3-2,CASSQRSWSYNEQFF,TGTGCCAGCAGCCAGAGAAGTTGGTCCTACAATGAGCAGTTCTTC
.,.,TRBJ1-1,TRBV7-9,CASSFSGDMNTEAFF,TGTGCCAGCAGCTTTTCGGGAGATATGAACACTGAAGCTTTCTTT
.,.,TRBJ1-2,TRBV27,CASWTSTTFGYTF,TGTGCCAGCTGGACTTCAACTACCTTTGGCTACACCTTC
TRBD1,.,TRBJ2-7,TRBV10-2,CASYTPQGRPGEQYF,TGCGCCTCCTACACCCCACAGGGGCGACCAGGCGAGCAGTACTTC
.,.,TRBJ1-5,TRBV2,CASSDPPGRVVNQPQHF,TGTGCCAGCAGTGACCCCCCGGGCAGGGTGGTTAATCAGCCCCAGCATTTT
.,.,TRBJ1-5,TRBV18,CASSPGQQSGPQHF,TGTGCCAGCTCACCCGGACAGCAATCAGGGCCCCAGCATTTT
.,once,TRBJ2-7,TRBV5-1,CASSWDTPYEQYF,TGCGCCAGCAGCTGGGACACCCCCTACGAGCAGTACTTC
.,.,TRBJ1-2,TRBV30,CASPLGGPNYGYTF,TGTGCCTCACCGTTGGGGGGGCCGAACTATGGCTACACCTTC
TRBD1,.,TRBJ1-6,TRBV19,CASGDRRNSPLHF,TGTGCCAGTGGGGACAGGCGTAATTCACCCCTCCACTTT
.,once,TRBJ2-5,TRBV7-8,CASSFSSETQYF,TGTGCCAGCAGCTTTAGTTCGGAGACCCAGTACTTC
TRBD1,.,TRBJ2-1,TRBV7-3,CASSSTGRTGLFF,TGTGCCAGCAGCTCTACCGGAAGGACAGGTCTTTTCTTC
TRBD1,few,TRBJ1-3,TRBV7-2,CASSALDTGGGNTIYF,TGTGCCAGCAGCGCCCTTGACACAGGGGGAGGAAACACCATATATTTT
TRBD1,.,TRBJ1-6,TRBV19,CASRGPGQLNSPLHF,TGTGCCAGTCGGGGCCCGGGACAGCTTAATTCACCCCTCCACTTT
.,.,TRBJ1-2,TRBV2,CASSLKSYTF,TGTGCCAGCAGTCTAAAGAGCTACACCTTC
TRBD2,.,TRBJ2-4,TRBV19,CASSIVPGGKNIQYF,TGTGCCAGTAGTATAGTTCCGGGGGGTAAAAACATTCAGTACTTC
.,.,TRBJ1-4,TRBV30,CAWRRPGPGSEKLFF,TGTGCCTGGAGGCGCCCGGGACCCGGGAGTGAAAAACTGTTTTTT
.,.,TRBJ2-7,TRBV7-8,CASSLAGGAYEQYF,TGTGCCAGCAGCTTAGCGGGGGGGGCTTACGAGCAGTACTTC
TRBD1,.,TRBJ1-1,TRBV19,CASSSQGGTEAFF,TGTGCCAGTAGTTCACAGGGGGGAACTGAAGCTTTCTTT
.,.,TRBJ2-1,TRBV6-5,CASSSPGRVEQFF,TGTGCCAGCAGTTCCCCCGGCAGGGTCGAGCAGTTCTTC
TRBD2,few,TRBJ2-5,TRBV9,CASSVGTSGRTGRKIQETQYF,TGTGCCAGCAGCGTAGGGACTAGCGGGAGGACCGGACGAAAAATCCAAGAGACCCAGTACTTC